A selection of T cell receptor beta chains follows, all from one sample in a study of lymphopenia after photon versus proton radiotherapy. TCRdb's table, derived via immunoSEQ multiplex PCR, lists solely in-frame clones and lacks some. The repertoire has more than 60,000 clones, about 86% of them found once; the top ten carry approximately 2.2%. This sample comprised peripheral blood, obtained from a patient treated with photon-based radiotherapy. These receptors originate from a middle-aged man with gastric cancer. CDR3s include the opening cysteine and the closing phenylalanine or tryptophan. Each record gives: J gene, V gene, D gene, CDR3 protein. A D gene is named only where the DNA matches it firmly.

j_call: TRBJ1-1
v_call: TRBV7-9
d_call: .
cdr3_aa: CASSLGGTGLGTEAFF

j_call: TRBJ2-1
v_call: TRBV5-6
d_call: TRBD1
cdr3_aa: CAGGQGAGEQFF

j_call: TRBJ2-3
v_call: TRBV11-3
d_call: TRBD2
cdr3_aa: CASSLEPSGGGPDTQYF

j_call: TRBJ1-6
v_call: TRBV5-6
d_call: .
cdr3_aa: CASSLVGGMSSPLHF

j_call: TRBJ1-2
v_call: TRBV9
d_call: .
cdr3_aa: CASSVEGVGGYTF

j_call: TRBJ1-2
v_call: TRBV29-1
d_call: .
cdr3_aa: CSEVSNYGYTF

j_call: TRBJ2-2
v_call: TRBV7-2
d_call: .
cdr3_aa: CASSPSQGILTGELFF

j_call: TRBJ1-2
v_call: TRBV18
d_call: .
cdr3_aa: CASSPTPVGSPGYTF

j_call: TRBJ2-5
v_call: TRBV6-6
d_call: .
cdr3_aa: CASSYSLYESLETQYF

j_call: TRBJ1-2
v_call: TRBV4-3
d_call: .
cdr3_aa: CASSQDPSRGGYTF

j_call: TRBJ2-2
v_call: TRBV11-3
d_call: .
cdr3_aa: CASSSGTVTGELFF

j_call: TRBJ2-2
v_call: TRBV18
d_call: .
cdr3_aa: CASSPRGSGELFF

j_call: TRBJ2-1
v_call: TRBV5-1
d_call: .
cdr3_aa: CASSLNPDWIYNEQFF

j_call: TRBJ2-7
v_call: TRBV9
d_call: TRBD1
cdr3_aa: CASSVGTGLYEQYF

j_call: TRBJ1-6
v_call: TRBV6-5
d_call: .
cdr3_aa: CASSRKGSYNSPLHF

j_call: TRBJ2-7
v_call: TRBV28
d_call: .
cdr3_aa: CASLARPTYEQYF

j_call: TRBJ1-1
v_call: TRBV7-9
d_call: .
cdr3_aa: CASSLRVDGTEAFF

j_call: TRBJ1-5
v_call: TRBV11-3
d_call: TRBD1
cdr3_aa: CASSYRGPSGVGNQPQHF

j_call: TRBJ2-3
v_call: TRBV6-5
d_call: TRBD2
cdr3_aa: CASSLGGDTQYF

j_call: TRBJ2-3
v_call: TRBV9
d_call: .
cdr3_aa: CASSMRAVARDTQYF

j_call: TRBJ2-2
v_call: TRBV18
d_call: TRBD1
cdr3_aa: CATVGTGNTGELFF

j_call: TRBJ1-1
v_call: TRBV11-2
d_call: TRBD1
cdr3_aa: CASSRQGALTEAFF

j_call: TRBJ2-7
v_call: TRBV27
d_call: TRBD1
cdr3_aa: CASSLYPGGTYEQYF

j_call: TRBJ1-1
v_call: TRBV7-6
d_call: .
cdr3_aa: CASSLQENTEAFF

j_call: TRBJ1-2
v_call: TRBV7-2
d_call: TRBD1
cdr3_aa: CASSLGAGTGNYGYTF

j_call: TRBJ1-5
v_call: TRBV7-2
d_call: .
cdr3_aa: CATSGSRSNQPQHF

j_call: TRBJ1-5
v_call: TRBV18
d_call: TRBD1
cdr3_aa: CASTPPGGQARNQPQHF

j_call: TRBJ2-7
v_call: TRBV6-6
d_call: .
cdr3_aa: CASSPSGSSYEQYF

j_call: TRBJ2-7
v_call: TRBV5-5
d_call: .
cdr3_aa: CASSLDPGASRYEQYF

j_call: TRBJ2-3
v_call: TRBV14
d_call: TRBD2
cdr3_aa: CASSQTRLADTQYF

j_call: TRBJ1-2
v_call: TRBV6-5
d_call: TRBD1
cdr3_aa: CASRRQGISNYGYTF

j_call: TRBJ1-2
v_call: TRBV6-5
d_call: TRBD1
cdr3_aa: CASKRTGVIYGYTF